A single sample is the source of the 13 T cell receptor beta chains below, sequenced in a study of blood T cell repertoires in COVID-19. Assay used: immunoSEQ multiplex PCR; TCRdb lists only in-frame clones, some missing. The table has some 200,000 clones, about 80% seen once. Sequencing was carried out using peripheral blood. All receptors come from a woman in her thirties who had recovered from COVID-19.

The V call is TRBV19, the J call TRBJ1-1; the D gene is possibly TRBD1 (6 bases). From germline, CDR1 is LNHDA and CDR2 SQIVND (reference sequence). Trimming left V 8 bases short and J 8 bases short, with 12 bases between. The CDR3 is 11 amino acids. The CDR3 sequence: CASSYREEAFF. The CDR3 DNA reads as TGTGCCAGTTCATACAGGGAAGAAGCTTTCTTT.

The chain links TRBV27 to TRBJ2-2; D not certain. The CDR3 is made up of 14 amino acids. In germline, CDR1 is MNHEY, CDR2 SMNVEV (reference sequence). V gave up 5 bases and J gave up 2 bases, with 9 bases separating them. The CDR3 protein is CASSPHSNTGELFF. In DNA, the CDR3 is TGTGCCAGCAGTCCTCATAGCAACACCGGGGAGCTGTTTTTT.

Only a few counts were recorded for this clone. The chain combines TRBV28 with TRBJ1-2; a weak D match, TRBD1 (6 bases). V shed 6 bases and J shed 5 bases, with 13 bases lying between them. Germline V gene sequence: CDR1 MDHEN, CDR2 SYDVKM. The CDR3 spans 13 residues. This CDR3 is CASSPNRVYGYTF. The CDR3 region has the DNA TGTGCCAGCAGCCCTAACAGGGTATATGGCTACACCTTC.

V is TRBV2 and J is TRBJ1-5; D is possibly TRBD1 (6 bases). The CDR3 runs 13 residues. Germline values: CDR1 SNHLY, CDR2 FYNNEI. Trimming removed 8 bases at V and 0 bases at J, with 8 bases between. This CDR3 reads CASGDTSNQPQHF. The DNA for the CDR3 is TGTGCCAGCGGGGACACTAGCAATCAGCCCCAGCATTTT.

The chain links TRBV4-1 to TRBJ2-5; tentatively, D is TRBD1 (7 bases). CDR1 and CDR2 (germline): MGHRA, YSYEKL. This CDR3 has 18 amino acids. The V end lost 4 bases, the J end lost 0 bases, and 21 bases lay between the germline ends. The CDR3, as DNA: TGCGCCAGCAGCCTAGGGGCAGGGGGGACCCGGGACCAAGAGACCCAGTACTTC. Translating gives CASSLGAGGTRDQETQYF.

The chain links TRBV28 to TRBJ2-3, with 8 nucleotides matching TRBD2. With V trimmed by 4 bases and J by 7 bases, 16 bases remained unmatched. Germline V gene sequence: CDR1 MDHEN, CDR2 SYDVKM. The CDR3 has 17 residues. The CDR3 region is CASSSLAESMFSNTQYF. For the CDR3, the DNA is TGTGCCAGCAGTTCACTAGCGGAATCAATGTTCTCAAATACGCAGTATTTT.

The chain links TRBV4-1 to TRBJ1-4; D may be TRBD1 (6 bases). The CDR3 sequence is 15 residues long. The germline CDR1 and CDR2 sequences are MGHRA and YSYEKL. The ends were cut back, 4 bases at V and 7 bases at J, with 16 bases in the middle. Written as DNA, the CDR3 is TGCGCCAGCAGCCGGGGGCCGAGGGCCGGTGAAAAACTGTTTTTT. It translates to CASSRGPRAGEKLFF.

The chain uses TRBV24-1 and TRBJ2-7; possibly TRBD2 for D (5 bases). Germline V CDR1 and CDR2: KGHDR, SFDVKD. The CDR3 is 13 residues long. The ends were cut back, 3 bases at V and 6 bases at J, with 11 bases in the middle. CDR3 bases: TGTGCCACCAGTGATGCGGGTTGGCCCGAGCAGTACTTC. It is translated as CATSDAGWPEQYF.

The chain has TRBV7-3 and TRBJ2-3, with TRBD1 identical over 7 bases. The V and J ends lost 5 bases and 1 base, in that order; junction bases with no gene match: 6. Germline V lookup: CDR1 SGHTA, CDR2 FQGTGA. CDR3 size: 15 residues. Written as DNA, the CDR3 is TGTGCCAGCAGCCCCGGGACAGCCCGCACAGATACGCAGTATTTT. Amino acid sequence: CASSPGTARTDTQYF. The full variable domain, rest sourced from reference TRBV7-3 and TRBJ2-3, is GAGVSQTPSNKVTEKGKYVELRCDPISGHTALYWYRQSLGQGPEFLIYFQGTGAADDSGLPNDRFFAVRPEGSVSTLKIQRTERGDSAVYLCASSPGTARTDTQYFGPGTRLTVL.

This clone has only a few counts. The J gene is TRBJ1-4, the V gene TRBV29-1; TRBD1 matches at 8 bases. There are 14 residues in the CDR3. V shed 5 bases, J shed 7 bases, and the junction held 9 bases outside the gene matches. The germline V gene has CDR1 SQVTM and CDR2 ANQGSEA. CDR3 in amino acids: CSVIIQGAAEKLFF. The CDR3 nucleotides are TGCAGCGTTATAATTCAGGGGGCGGCTGAAAAACTGTTTTTT.

This chain connects TRBV10-1 to TRBJ2-5; 7 nucleotides align to TRBD1. Germline CDR1 is WNHNN and CDR2 is SYGVQD (reference sequence). The CDR3 runs to 13 residues. V trimming: 7 bases; J trimming: 4 bases; junction bases outside the gene matches: 6. The CDR3 DNA reads TGCGCCAGCAAAATGGGACAGACAGAGACCCAGTACTTC. Translation: CASKMGQTETQYF.

This chain links TRBV9 with TRBJ1-5; the match to TRBD1 covers 9 bases. The CDR3 is 15 amino acids. Germline V CDR1 and CDR2: SGDLS, YYNGEE. V trimming: 0 bases; J trimming: 7 bases; junction bases outside the gene matches: 5. The CDR3 region has the DNA TGTGCCAGCAGCGTAGGGACAGGGGACGGACAGCCCCAGCATTTT. Its translation is CASSVGTGDGQPQHF.

This clone was seen just once. The chain uses TRBV24-1 and TRBJ2-1; 12 bases map to TRBD2. Trimming cost V 3 bases and J 1 base; bases outside gene matches: 6. Per the germline V gene, CDR1 is KGHDR and CDR2 is SFDVKD. This CDR3 has 18 residues. The CDR3 DNA follows: TGTGCCACCAGTGATCCGGGACTAGCGGGTTTTTCCTACAATGAGCAGTTCTTC. Translated, it gives CATSDPGLAGFSYNEQFF.